This T cell receptor (beta chain) was sequenced during a study of T cells in Graves' hyperthyroidism and ophthalmopathy. Study background: Peripheral blood was drawn at first diagnosis, prior to all treatment.

Amplified TCR beta CDR3 regions derived from RNA transcripts. Using the HTBI primer set, a first-round RT-PCR was run on the TCR CDR3. TCRdb ran MiXCR on the multiplex PCR reads and lists one entry per CDR3 protein. The sample lists hundreds of thousands of distinct CDR3 sequences; less than 15% were seen once. Patients between 18 and 65 years old had hyperthyroidism, newly diagnosed and lasting under 2 months. Thyroid ultrasound, orbital computed tomography, clinical symptoms, and serum thyroxine and TRAb underpinned diagnoses. Around 10 ml fresh peripheral blood yielded the PBMCs. This clonotype has a count of ten or more. Germline V CDR1 and CDR2: MNHEY, SMNVEV (reference sequence). Trimming took off 3 bases at V and 4 bases at J, with 9 bases between the two ends. The CDR3 is 13 residues long.

Sequencing used blood. The source of this sequence is a woman aged 18-29 years with Graves' hyperthyroidism. The chain employs TRBV27 and TRBJ1-1; D remains ambiguous. DNA of the CDR3: TGTGCCAGCAGTTTGTCGGTCATCACTGAAGCTTTCTTT. This codes for CASSLSVITEAFF.